This TCR beta chain comes out of a study of CD8 T cells in cerebrospinal fluid in Alzheimer's disease (dated by TCRdb to about 2020). For context, the study as a whole: The study used two single-cell methods, plate-based nested PCR sequencing and droplet-based sequencing, to evaluate clonal expansion of CSF T cells. Whether clonally expanded T cells were present in cerebrospinal fluid from healthy elderly individuals and from patients with neurodegenerative disease was tested. In the droplet-based CSF analysis comparing patients with controls, about 10 healthy controls (around 11,000 cells) and about 10 patients with MCI or Alzheimer's disease (approximately 10,000 cells) were included. A total of some 24 samples were covered by the CSF gene-expression analysis, which included Parkinson's disease patients.

Acute infectious disease was absent in all participants, and all participants were in good physical condition. Live CSF cells for droplet-based sequencing were sorted with a live/dead marker. CSF was obtained by lumbar puncture, and immune cells were pelleted by centrifugation at 300g. Each CSF sample was examined for red blood cells, and any sample with blood contamination was excluded. CSF cells were cryopreserved in freezing medium, frozen overnight at -80 degrees C, and subsequently stored in liquid nitrogen. Before analysis, CSF samples were stored for less than seven months. Library prep was done by 10x single-cell sequencing. 10X Genomics single-cell V(D)J and 5' gene-expression libraries were used to profile CSF cells. An Illumina NextSeq550 was used to sequence CSF single-cell TCR libraries. On the study's bioinformatics: V(D)J reads were aligned to the vdj-GRCh38 alts ensemble 2.0.0 reference and processed with the Cell Ranger vdj pipeline. Cell barcodes sharing the same set of productive CDR3 nucleotide sequences were defined as clonotypes. To connect clonality with transcriptional profiles, clonotype information was added to the gene-expression metadata in Seurat v3.0. Any CSF cell with more than 1,800 genes, more than 7,500 UMIs or more than 10% mitochondrial reads was excluded. To find TCRs with known antigen specificity, CDR3-beta sequences were matched against VDJdb. Network analysis of clone sharing used the R package qgraph and included only TCRs with complete alpha and beta chains. TCRdb reanalyzed the reads, keeping one entry per CDR3 protein sequence and omitting DNA. These V and J calls derive from TCRdb rather than the authors' analysis. This sample's clone table shows more than 1,500 distinct CDR3 sequences. The ten largest make up about 10% of the sample.

CDR1 and CDR2 were assigned from the germline V gene as MNHEY and SVGAGI. The CDR3 starts with the cysteine, ends with the phenylalanine, and has 15 residues. DNA for this receptor is not on file. Going by frequency, this clonotype is medium-sized (0.01 to 0.1%); no count is logged. Its antigen is still unknown. Overall study results and their limits: In patients with MCI or Alzheimer's disease, the biggest CSF clone accounted for a larger percentage of TCRs than in controls. When data were pooled, 4 of 6 Alzheimer's patients but only 1 of 10 healthy subjects had a highly expanded clone, defined as at least 3% of TCRs. The overall clonality comparison included only samples with detectable clones (approximately 11 healthy, 5 MCI, 5 AD, 6 PD). The EBV-specific clones were neither the most highly expanded clones nor enriched among patients. Finding EBV-specific TCRs in CSF, the authors cautioned, does not establish a causal link between EBV and Alzheimer's disease.

The V gene is TRBV6-5 and the J gene is TRBJ1-2; the D call of TRBD1 rests on TCRdb alone, since no DNA is present to check it. The receptor comes from a human donor in good health. The sequencing sample was made of cerebrospinal fluid. The CDR3 amino acid sequence is: CASSGGTGKSYGYTF.